Following are 8 T cell receptor beta chains from one sample sequenced in a study of blood T cell repertoires in COVID-19. Clones were read by immunoSEQ multiplex PCR, and TCRdb kept only the in-frame ones, dropping some. The sample has around 120,000 clones; 85% to 90% are singletons. The sample was peripheral blood. All receptors come from a woman between 65 and 79 years old with acute or convalescent COVID-19.

The gene calls are TRBV12-3 or TRBV12-4 and TRBJ2-2; D remains ambiguous. The CDR3 runs 12 residues. V shed 2 bases and J shed 7 bases, with 5 bases lying between them. This chain's CDR3 is CASSLRFGELFF. In nucleotides, the CDR3 is TGTGCCAGCAGTTTACGGTTCGGGGAGCTGTTTTTT.

This chain links TRBV9 with TRBJ1-2; possible D gene TRBD1, 6 bases. CDR1 SGDLS and CDR2 YYNGEE come from the germline V gene. V lost 1 base, J lost 13 bases, and 20 bases lay in between. The CDR3 loop spans 14 amino acids. CDR3 in DNA: TGTGCCAGCAGCGTAAGGGGGAGTGACGGGTGGATCACCTTC. This sequence encodes CASSVRGSDGWITF.

This chain uses TRBV7-9 with TRBJ2-1, with TRBD2 matching 8 bases. This CDR3 is 14 amino acids long. Trimming took 6 bases from V and 6 from J; bases not matched to a gene: 7. Germline assignment: CDR1 SEHNR and CDR2 FQNEAQ (reference sequence). CDR3 DNA: TGTGCCAGCAGGCACGGGGGGGCCGGCAATGAGCAGTTCTTC. The encoded protein is CASRHGGAGNEQFF. Full variable domain (remainder filled in from reference TRBV7-9 and TRBJ2-1): DTGVSQNPRHKITKRGQNVTFRCDPISEHNRLYWYRQTLGQGPEFLTYFQNEAQLEKSRLLSDRFSAERPKGSFSTLEIQRTEQGDSAMYLCASRHGGAGNEQFFGPGTRLTVL.

This sequence joins TRBV4-1 and TRBJ1-6; the D is unclear. This CDR3 region has 16 residues. Per germline, CDR1 MGHRA and CDR2 YSYEKL. The V gene lost 0 bases and the J gene lost 5 bases, with 11 bases spanning the gap. DNA for the CDR3: TGCGCCAGCAGCCAAGATCAGGCAGCCGATAATTCACCCCTCCACTTT. Translating it yields CASSQDQAADNSPLHF.

The chain employs TRBV24-1 and TRBJ1-3; perhaps TRBD1 as D (6 bases). Germline V gives CDR1 KGHDR, CDR2 SFDVKD. There are 11 residues in the CDR3. CDR3 sequence: CIRGSGNTIYF. In DNA form, the CDR3 reads TGTATAAGGGGGTCTGGAAACACCATATATTTT.

The rearrangement uses TRBV5-4 and TRBJ1-2; the D gene is possibly TRBD1 (5 bases). The CDR3 spans 12 residues. CDR1 SGHNT and CDR2 YYREEE come from the germline V gene (reference sequence). The ends were cut back, 4 bases at V and 4 bases at J, with 8 bases in the middle. CDR3 nucleotides: TGTGCCAGCAGCGACGACAGCTATGGCTACACCTTC. It codes for CASSDDSYGYTF.

The chain links TRBV9 to TRBJ2-1; the match to TRBD2 covers 7 bases. In germline, CDR1 is SGDLS, CDR2 YYNGEE. The CDR3 is 14 residues long. The junction had 5 bases not matched to a gene; V was cut back by 0 bases and J by 8 bases. The DNA for the CDR3 is TGTGCCAGCAGCGTAGGGCTAGCGGAAGATGAGCAGTTCTTC. Its protein product is CASSVGLAEDEQFF.

The chain links TRBV2 to TRBJ1-1; 10 positions agree with TRBD1. The CDR3 contains 15 residues. CDR1 is SNHLY, CDR2 FYNNEI, per germline. The J segment lost 4 bases and the V segment lost 6 bases, leaving 8 bases of the junction unmatched. The DNA of the CDR3 is TGTGCCAGCAGCCCCCCGGGACAGGGGAGCACTGAAGCTTTCTTT. This encodes CASSPPGQGSTEAFF. Full variable domain (outside the CDR3, taken from reference TRBV2 and TRBJ1-1): EPEVTQTPSHQVTQMGQEVILRCVPISNHLYFYWYRQILGQKVEFLVSFYNNEISEKSEIFDDQFSVERPDGSNFTLKIRSTKLEDSAMYFCASSPPGQGSTEAFFGQGTRLTVV.